The T cell receptor (beta chain) under discussion was sequenced for a study of control samples from healthy donors and cancer patients. The CDR3 contains 15 residues. The germline gives CDR1 LGHNA, CDR2 YSLEER. V was trimmed by 7 bases and J by 2 bases, leaving 14 bases between them. The table came from immunoSEQ multiplex PCR; TCRdb's copy has only in-frame clones and leaves some out. This sample has 150,000 to 200,000 clones, with nearly 90% found just once. The specimen sequenced was blood. The J gene is TRBJ2-2, the V gene TRBV4-3; D is perhaps TRBD1 or TRBD2 (5 bases each). The source is a woman between 50 and 59 years old in good health. CDR3 bases: TGCGCCAGCAACCAGGGCGGGCGAAACACCGGGGAGCTGTTTTTT. It codes for CASNQGGRNTGELFF.